The 24 T cell receptor beta chains below come from one sample, sequenced in a study of early T cells in non-severe SARS-CoV-2 infection. TCRdb analysed the 5' RACE reads with MiXCR anew, one entry per CDR3 protein. The sample has some 50,000 distinct CDR3 sequences; around 5.6% are singletons. The sequenced sample was whole blood. Receptors were obtained from an adult who was a healthcare worker with PCR-confirmed SARS-CoV-2 infection or an uninfected control (not recorded which).

This chain uses TRBV7-9 with TRBJ2-7; tentative D call: TRBD1 (6 bases). Germline CDR1 reads SEHNR; CDR2 reads FQNEAQ (reference sequence). This CDR3 comprises 14 residues. With 0 bases removed from V and 1 base from J, the gap between germline ends came to 7 bases. The CDR3 nucleotides read TGTGCCAGCAGCTTAGCAGGACAGTCCTACGAGCAGTACTTC. Amino acid sequence: CASSLAGQSYEQYF.

Many counts were recorded for this clonotype. The rearrangement uses TRBV6-6 and TRBJ2-3; 10 positions match TRBD2. The V gene's germline CDR1 is MNHNY and CDR2 SVGAGI (reference sequence). V was clipped by 5 bases and J by 4 bases; unmatched bases: 6. CDR3 size: 15 residues. This CDR3 reads CASSQLAGAPDTQYF. The CDR3 DNA follows: TGTGCCAGCAGTCAGCTAGCGGGAGCGCCAGATACGCAGTATTTT.

This clonotype was found many times. This chain connects TRBV20-1 to TRBJ2-1, with 11 bases identical to TRBD2. J was trimmed by 6 bases and V by 6 bases; bases with no gene match: 1. This CDR3 has 12 residues. Germline V gene sequence: CDR1 DFQATT, CDR2 SNEGSKA (reference sequence). The CDR3 here is CSAGLAGNEQFF. DNA of the CDR3: TGCAGTGCCGGACTAGCGGGCAATGAGCAGTTCTTC.

The rearrangement joins TRBV11-2 to TRBJ1-2; unclear D gene. The CDR3 loop spans 14 amino acids. V was cut by 5 bases and J by 4 bases, with 14 bases left in between. Looked up from germline, CDR1 is SGHAT and CDR2 is FQNNGV. The CDR3: CASSRERAAYGYTF. For the CDR3, the DNA is TGTGCCAGCAGCCGCGAGAGGGCCGCCTATGGCTACACCTTC.

In its sample, this clonotype was seen many times. This chain links TRBV29-1 with TRBJ1-1, with no clear D. The CDR3 consists of 13 residues. Germline CDR1 and CDR2: SQVTM and ANQGSEA. V shed 2 bases and J shed 2 bases, with 9 bases lying between them. CDR3 residues: CSVERQLNTEAFF. The CDR3 nucleotides read TGCAGCGTTGAAAGACAACTTAACACTGAAGCTTTCTTT.

This clonotype was counted ten times or more. The chain is built from TRBV24-1 and TRBJ1-5; 7 positions agree with TRBD1. V lost 1 base, J lost 13 bases, and 3 bases stayed unmatched. The CDR3 runs 12 residues. CDR1 is KGHDR, CDR2 SFDVKD, per germline. The CDR3 bases are TGTGCCACCAGTGATTTCGGACAGGTGCAGCATTTT. Translation: CATSDFGQVQHF.

This clonotype was counted many times. The V and J genes are TRBV9 and TRBJ2-3; the D call may be TRBD1 or TRBD2 (5 bases each). There are 14 residues in the CDR3. CDR1 is SGDLS, CDR2 YYNGEE, per germline. Deletions cut 0 bases from V and 4 bases from J, with 9 bases between. CDR3 in amino acids: CASSVGGSPDTQYF. In nucleotides, the CDR3 is TGTGCCAGCAGCGTAGGGGGGTCCCCAGATACGCAGTATTTT.

The chain joins TRBV9 to TRBJ2-1; D not resolved. The CDR3 loop spans 14 amino acids. Trimming took off 4 bases at V and 9 bases at J, with 17 bases between the two ends. Germline V gene data show CDR1 as SGDLS and CDR2 as YYNGEE. CDR3 loop: CASSSPTTTAEQFF. CDR3 in DNA: TGTGCCAGCAGCTCCCCAACTACAACGGCTGAGCAGTTCTTC.

This clonotype was counted at least ten times. The V and J genes are TRBV7-2 and TRBJ2-7; 9 positions agree with TRBD2. The V gene end was trimmed by 3 bases and the J gene end by 0 bases; junction bases not matched to a gene: 12. The CDR3 is 18 residues long. Germline CDR1 and CDR2: SGHTA and FQGNSA. The DNA for the CDR3 is TGTGCCAGCAGCTTCCGGGGTAGCGGGGGCCTTAGCTCCTACGAGCAGTACTTC. Translation: CASSFRGSGGLSSYEQYF.

This clonotype occurred many times. The rearrangement uses TRBV11-2 and TRBJ2-1, with 10 bases that match TRBD2. With V trimmed by 2 bases and J by 7 bases, 8 bases remained unmatched. Germline assignment: CDR1 SGHAT and CDR2 FQNNGV. CDR3 size: 16 residues. The CDR3 here is CASSLMRGSGRNEQFF. CDR3 coding DNA: TGTGCCAGCAGCTTAATGAGGGGTAGCGGGAGGAATGAGCAGTTCTTC.

This clonotype has only a few counts. This chain joins TRBV19 and TRBJ2-7; TRBD1 aligns across 8 bases. Germline assignment: CDR1 LNHDA and CDR2 SQIVND (reference sequence). V was pared by 5 bases and J by 4 bases, with 13 bases of the junction left unmatched. The CDR3 is made up of 16 amino acids. CDR3 nucleotides: TGTGCCAGTAGTGCGTGGTGGGGACAGGCCTCTTACGAGCAGTACTTC. Its protein is CASSAWWGQASYEQYF. The full variable domain, in which reference TRBV19 and TRBJ2-7 provide the parts outside the CDR3, is DGGITQSPKYLFRKEGQNVTLSCEQNLNHDAMYWYRQDPGQGLRLIYYSQIVNDFQKGDIAEGYSVSREKKESFPLTVTSAQKNPTAFYLCASSAWWGQASYEQYFGPGTRLTVT.

This clonotype was seen many times. The V gene is TRBV20-1, the J gene TRBJ2-7; unclear D gene. CDR3 length: 15 amino acids. V lost 6 bases and J 2 bases, leaving 20 bases between the germline ends. Germline CDR1 and CDR2: DFQATT and SNEGSKA (reference sequence). CDR3: CSALAPRQGAYEQYF. In DNA form, the CDR3 reads TGCAGTGCCCTCGCACCGAGGCAAGGCGCCTACGAGCAGTACTTC.

This clonotype appeared many times. The chain couples TRBV5-4 to TRBJ2-4; possible D gene TRBD1, 5 bases. The CDR3 has 13 residues. CDR1 is SGHNT, CDR2 YYREEE, per germline (reference sequence). V gave up 5 bases and J gave up 7 bases, with 13 bases separating them. CDR3 residues: CASRDQGFNIQYF. The CDR3 nucleotides read TGTGCCAGCAGAGATCAGGGATTCAACATTCAGTACTTC.

This clonotype was picked up many times. Germline and junction disagree at one end, which may indicate a read error. The chain links TRBV27 to TRBJ1-5; D not certain. CDR1 MNHEY and CDR2 SMNVEV come from the germline V gene (reference sequence). The CDR3 loop spans 15 amino acids. CDR3 sequence: CASSSRSGGDQSQHF. The CDR3 DNA reads as TGTGCCAGCAGTTCTCGGTCGGGCGGAGATCAGTCCCAGCATTTT.

This clonotype appeared many times. The V gene is TRBV20-1, the J gene TRBJ2-5, with a possible D match to TRBD1 (6 bases). Trimming cost V 5 bases and J 2 bases, with 15 bases left between them. Germline V gene sequence: CDR1 DFQATT, CDR2 SNEGSKA (reference sequence). The CDR3 is 14 residues long. Written as DNA, the CDR3 is TGCAGTGCTCTAACTCCCGGACAGCAAGAGACCCAGTACTTC. It codes for CSALTPGQQETQYF.

In this sample, this clonotype turned up many times. The chain couples TRBV10-1 to TRBJ2-3, with no clear D. CDR3 size: 12 residues. Germline CDR1 is WNHNN and CDR2 is SYGVQD (reference sequence). V dropped 3 bases and J dropped 6 bases, with 7 bases sitting between them. CDR3 in DNA: TGCGCCAGCAGTGACACGTTCGATACGCAGTATTTT. As protein: CASSDTFDTQYF.

In this sample, this clonotype turned up many times. The DNA for the CDR3 is TGTGCCAGCACACCAGCAGGGGCGCGGGATGTGCGATGGGTAGCTTTCTTT. It encodes CASTPAGARDVRWVAFF. The chain joins TRBV12-3 or TRBV12-4 to TRBJ1-1, with D possibly being TRBD1 (6 bases). The CDR3 is made up of 17 amino acids. The V gene lost 7 bases and the J gene lost 10 bases, with 31 bases spanning the gap.

This clonotype was seen at least ten times. This chain joins TRBV11-2 and TRBJ2-5, with 7 bases identical to TRBD1. Germline CDR1 reads SGHAT; CDR2 reads FQNNGV. V gave up 2 bases and J gave up 0 bases; unmatched junction bases: 6. The CDR3 is made up of 16 amino acids. CDR3 protein: CASSLRDSLYQETQYF. Written as DNA, the CDR3 is TGTGCCAGCAGCTTAAGGGACAGTCTGTACCAAGAGACCCAGTACTTC.

Many counts were recorded for this clonotype. The CDR3: CASSPSRRLESTDTQYF. The CDR3 DNA reads as TGTGCCAGCAGCCCCTCCAGGAGGCTCGAGAGCACAGATACGCAGTATTTT. The chain couples TRBV7-9 to TRBJ2-3, with a tentative D call TRBD2 (5 bases). The V and J ends lost 5 bases and 0 bases respectively, with 18 bases between them. Germline values: CDR1 SEHNR, CDR2 FQNEAQ (reference sequence). CDR3 length equals 17 residues.

This clonotype occurred many times. This chain uses TRBV7-2 with TRBJ1-1; the D gene is possibly TRBD1 (5 bases). V shed 1 base and J shed 4 bases, with 10 bases lying between them. The CDR3 is 14 amino acids. Germline assignment: CDR1 SGHTA and CDR2 FQGNSA. The CDR3 DNA reads as TGTGCCAGCAGCTTAGGTGGGGCACGCACTGAAGCTTTCTTT. Its translation is CASSLGGARTEAFF.

This clonotype was recorded at least ten times. This sequence joins TRBV6-1 and TRBJ1-5; D is ambiguous. Per germline, CDR1 MNHNS and CDR2 SASEGT. The CDR3 runs to 13 residues. The V and J ends lost 3 bases and 9 bases respectively, with 12 bases between them. The CDR3 sequence is CASSDGFDTPQHF. In DNA, the CDR3 is TGTGCCAGCAGTGATGGGTTTGATACGCCCCAGCATTTT.

Many counts were recorded for this clonotype. This chain connects TRBV5-1 to TRBJ2-5; D is uncertain. The V gene lost 4 bases and the J gene lost 0 bases, with 13 bases spanning the gap. In germline, CDR1 is SGHRS, CDR2 YFSETQ. CDR3 length: 15 amino acids. CDR3 sequence reads: CASSQSTSYQETQYF. The CDR3 region has the DNA TGCGCCAGCAGCCAGTCCACTTCGTACCAAGAGACCCAGTACTTC.

This clonotype was seen a handful of times. The chain couples TRBV7-9 to TRBJ2-2; possibly TRBD1 for D (5 bases). Germline CDR1 and CDR2: SEHNR and FQNEAQ (reference sequence). The V end lost 2 bases, the J end lost 0 bases, and 13 bases lay between the germline ends. This CDR3 spans 17 amino acids. The CDR3 loop is CASSLWGGVTNTGELFF. The CDR3 DNA sequence: TGTGCCAGCAGCTTATGGGGCGGAGTGACGAACACCGGGGAGCTGTTTTTT.

This clonotype was observed a handful of times. The genes are TRBV3-1 and TRBJ2-7, with no clear D. Per the germline V gene, CDR1 is LGHDT and CDR2 is YNNKEL (reference sequence). V lost 2 bases and J lost 7, with 9 bases in between. The CDR3 is made up of 12 amino acids. CDR3 amino acids: CASSQNGGEQYF. The CDR3 nucleotides are TGTGCCAGCAGCCAAAACGGCGGTGAGCAGTACTTC.